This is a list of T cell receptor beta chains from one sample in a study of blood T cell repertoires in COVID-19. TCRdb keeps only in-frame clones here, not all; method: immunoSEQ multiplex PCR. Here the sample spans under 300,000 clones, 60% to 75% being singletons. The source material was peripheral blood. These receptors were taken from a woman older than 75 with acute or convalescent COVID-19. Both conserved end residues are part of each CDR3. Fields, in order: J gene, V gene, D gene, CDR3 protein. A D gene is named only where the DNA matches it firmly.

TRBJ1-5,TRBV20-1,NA,CSAGGHSNQPQHF
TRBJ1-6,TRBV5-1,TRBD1,CASSPLGQGQGAYSPLHF
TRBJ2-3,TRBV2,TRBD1,CASSEQGTGRTDTQYF
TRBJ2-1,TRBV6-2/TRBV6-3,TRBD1,CASSHRDRHNEQFF
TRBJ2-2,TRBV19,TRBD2,CASSMGGSHTGELFF
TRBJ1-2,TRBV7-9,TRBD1,CASSRVGQGENYGYTF
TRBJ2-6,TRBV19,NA,CASTQNREVVANVLTF
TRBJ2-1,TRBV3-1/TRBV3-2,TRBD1,CASSQDLTGPEQFF
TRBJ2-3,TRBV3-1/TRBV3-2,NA,CASSQDFGYAGSTDTQYF
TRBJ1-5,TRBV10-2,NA,CASRGLSSNQPQHF
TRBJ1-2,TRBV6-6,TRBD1,CASGTGAYGYTF
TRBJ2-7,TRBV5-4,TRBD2,CASSLELAGEGEQYF
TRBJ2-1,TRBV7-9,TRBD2,CASSLPPRLAGVSNEQFF
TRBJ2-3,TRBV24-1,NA,CATSARDTDTQYF
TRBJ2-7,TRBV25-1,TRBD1,CASSGDRGFTYEQYF
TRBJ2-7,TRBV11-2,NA,CASSLSGRGPYEQYF
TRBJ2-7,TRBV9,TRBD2,CASSVDGLAAEQYF
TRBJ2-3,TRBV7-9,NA,CASSLLQATSTDTQYF
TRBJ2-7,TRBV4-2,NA,CASSQEPAGHYEQYF
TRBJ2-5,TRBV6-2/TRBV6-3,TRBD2,CASSGLAGVGETQYF
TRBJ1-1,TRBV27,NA,CASAYFWSTEAFF
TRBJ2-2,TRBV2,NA,CASSDGRGTGELFF
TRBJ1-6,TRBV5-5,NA,CASSLRVIQGSYNSPLHF
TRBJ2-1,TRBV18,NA,CASSPNNEQFF
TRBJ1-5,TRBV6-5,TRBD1,CASRQTGVSNQPQHF
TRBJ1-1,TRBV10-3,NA,CAISNRPPEAFF
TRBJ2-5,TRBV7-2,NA,CASSLRGQETQYF
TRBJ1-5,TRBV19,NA,CASKDPGVFQPQHF
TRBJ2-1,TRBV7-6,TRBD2,CASSLVAPSGGVSYNEQFF
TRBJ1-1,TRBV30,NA,CAWNRENTEAFF
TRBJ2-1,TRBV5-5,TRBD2,CASSLVGTSGEFF
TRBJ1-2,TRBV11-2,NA,CASSLGQTSYGYTF
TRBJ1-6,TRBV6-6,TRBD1,CASSSQGASYNSPLHF
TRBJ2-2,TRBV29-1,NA,CSVGLSGAGELFF
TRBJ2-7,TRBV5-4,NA,CASSEYRASSYEQYF
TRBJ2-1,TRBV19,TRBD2,CASSIFRPIAGSYNEQFF
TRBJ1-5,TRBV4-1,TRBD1,CASSQQQGAGQPQHF
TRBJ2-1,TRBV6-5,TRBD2,CASSQTGTSREQFF
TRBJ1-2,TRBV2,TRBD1,CASRIDREAGYTF
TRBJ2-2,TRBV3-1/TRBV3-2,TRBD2,CASSQTWRGSTGELFF
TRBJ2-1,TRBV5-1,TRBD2,CASFEAGGLSYNEQFF
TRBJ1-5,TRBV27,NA,CASSFGRYQPQHF
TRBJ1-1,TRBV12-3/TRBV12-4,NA,CASSLQGTTEAFF
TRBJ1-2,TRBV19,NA,CASSIRVGGAAYGYTF
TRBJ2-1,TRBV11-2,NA,CASSFFGTPLYNEQFF
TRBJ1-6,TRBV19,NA,CASSQKQGRTYSPLHF
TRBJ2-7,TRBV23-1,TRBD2,CASSQYRQPGTILYEQYF
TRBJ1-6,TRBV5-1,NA,CASSLASGVDSPLHF
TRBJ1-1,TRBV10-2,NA,CASSESSSGRTEAFF
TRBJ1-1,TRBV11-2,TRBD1,CASSLKTGVEAFF
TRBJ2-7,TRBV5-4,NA,CASSSGQKNYEQYF
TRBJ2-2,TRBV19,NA,CASSIDLVGTGELFF
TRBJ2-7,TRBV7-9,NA,CASSQRVTSYYEQYF
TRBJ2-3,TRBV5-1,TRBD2,CASSRASGSGTDTQYF
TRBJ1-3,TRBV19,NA,CASSGGAGSGNTIYF